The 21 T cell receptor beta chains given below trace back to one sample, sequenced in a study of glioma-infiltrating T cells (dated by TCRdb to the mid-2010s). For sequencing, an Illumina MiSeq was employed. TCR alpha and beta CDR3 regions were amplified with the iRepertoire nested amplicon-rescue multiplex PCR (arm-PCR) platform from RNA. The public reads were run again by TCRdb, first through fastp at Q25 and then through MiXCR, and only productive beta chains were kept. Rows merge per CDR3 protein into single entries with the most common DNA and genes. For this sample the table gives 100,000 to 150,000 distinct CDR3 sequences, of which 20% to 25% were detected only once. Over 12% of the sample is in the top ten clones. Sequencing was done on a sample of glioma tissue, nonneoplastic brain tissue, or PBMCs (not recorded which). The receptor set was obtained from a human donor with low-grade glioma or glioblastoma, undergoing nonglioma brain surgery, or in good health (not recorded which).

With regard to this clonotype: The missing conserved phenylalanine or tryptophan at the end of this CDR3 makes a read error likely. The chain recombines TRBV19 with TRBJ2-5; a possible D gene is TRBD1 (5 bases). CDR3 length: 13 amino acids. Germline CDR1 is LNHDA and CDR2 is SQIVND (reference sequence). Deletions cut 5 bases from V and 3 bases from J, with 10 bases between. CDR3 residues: CASSEATEETQYS. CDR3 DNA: TGTGCCAGTAGTGAAGCGACAGAAGAGACCCAGTACTCC.

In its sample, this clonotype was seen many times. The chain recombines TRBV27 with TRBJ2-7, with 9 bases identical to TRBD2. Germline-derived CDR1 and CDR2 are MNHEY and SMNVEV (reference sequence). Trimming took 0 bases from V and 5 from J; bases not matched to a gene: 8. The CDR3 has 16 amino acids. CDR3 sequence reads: CASSLSGGRAGNEQYF. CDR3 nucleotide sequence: TGTGCCAGCAGTTTATCAGGCGGGAGGGCCGGGAACGAGCAGTACTTC.

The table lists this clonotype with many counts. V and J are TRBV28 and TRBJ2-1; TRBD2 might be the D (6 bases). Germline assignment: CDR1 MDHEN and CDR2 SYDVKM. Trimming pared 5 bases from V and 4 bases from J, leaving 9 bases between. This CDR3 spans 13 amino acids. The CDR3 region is CASSLRGYNEQFF. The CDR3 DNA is TGTGCCAGCAGTCTCCGGGGGTACAATGAGCAGTTCTTC.

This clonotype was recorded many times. The CDR3 sequence is CASSYGAGNTGELFF. In DNA form, the CDR3 reads TGTGCCAGCAGTTACGGCGCAGGGAACACCGGGGAGCTGTTTTTT. This sequence joins TRBV6-6 and TRBJ2-2; unclear D gene. This CDR3 region has 15 residues. Deletions cut 2 bases from V and 1 base from J, with 8 bases between. Germline V CDR1 and CDR2: MNHNY, SVGAGI (reference sequence).

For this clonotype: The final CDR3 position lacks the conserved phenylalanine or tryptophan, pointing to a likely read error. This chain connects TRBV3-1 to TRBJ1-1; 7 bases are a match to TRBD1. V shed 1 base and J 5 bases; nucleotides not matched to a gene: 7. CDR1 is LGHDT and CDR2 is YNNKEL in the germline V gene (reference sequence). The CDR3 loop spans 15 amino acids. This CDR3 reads CASSQGQGVQTEAFL. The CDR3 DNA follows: TGTGCCAGCAGCCAAGGTCAGGGGGTTCAAACTGAAGCTTTCCTT.

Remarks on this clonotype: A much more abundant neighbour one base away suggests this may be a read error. The CDR3 sequence is CAIAGRGGQEQFF. The DNA of the CDR3 is TGTGCCATCGCTGGGAGGGGGGGCCAGGAACAGTTCTTC. The chain recombines TRBV6-1 with TRBJ2-1; weak D call: TRBD2 (7 bases). The germline CDR1 and CDR2 sequences are MNHNS and SASEGT. The CDR3 sequence is 13 residues long. Trimming took 10 bases from V and 13 from J, leaving 23 bases between them.

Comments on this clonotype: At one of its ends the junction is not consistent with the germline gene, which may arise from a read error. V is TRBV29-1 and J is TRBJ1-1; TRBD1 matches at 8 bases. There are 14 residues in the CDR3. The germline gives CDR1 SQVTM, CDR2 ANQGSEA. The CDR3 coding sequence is TGCAGCGTTGCCCGGGACAGGAACGGGGCTGAATCTTTCTTT. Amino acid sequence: CSVARDRNGAESFF. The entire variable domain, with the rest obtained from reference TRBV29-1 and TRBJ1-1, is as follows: SAVISQKPSRDICQRGTSLTIQCQVDSQVTMMFWYRQQPGQSLTLIATANQGSEATYESGFVIDKFPISRPNLTFSTLTVSNMSPEDSSIYLCSVARDRNGAESFFGQGTRLTVV.

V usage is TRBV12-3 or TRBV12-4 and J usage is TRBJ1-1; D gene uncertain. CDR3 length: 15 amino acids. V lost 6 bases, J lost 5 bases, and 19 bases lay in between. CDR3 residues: CASSRTGRTKTEAFF. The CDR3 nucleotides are TGTGCCAGCAGCCGAACCGGGAGGACGAAGACTGAAGCTTTCTTT.

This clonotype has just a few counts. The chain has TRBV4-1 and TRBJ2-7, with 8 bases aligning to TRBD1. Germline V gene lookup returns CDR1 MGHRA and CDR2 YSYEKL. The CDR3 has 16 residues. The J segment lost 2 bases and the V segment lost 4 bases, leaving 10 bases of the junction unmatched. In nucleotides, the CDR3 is TGCGCCAGCAGCCGCCATGGGACAGGAGGCACCTACGAGCAGTACTTC. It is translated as CASSRHGTGGTYEQYF.

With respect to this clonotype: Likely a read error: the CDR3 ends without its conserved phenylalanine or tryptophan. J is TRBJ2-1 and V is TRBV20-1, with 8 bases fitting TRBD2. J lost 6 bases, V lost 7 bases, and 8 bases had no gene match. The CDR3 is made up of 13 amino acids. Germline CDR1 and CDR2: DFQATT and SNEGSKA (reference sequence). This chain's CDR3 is CSGNGRGGNEQFL. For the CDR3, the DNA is TGCAGTGGGAACGGGAGGGGGGGCAATGAGCAGTTCCTC.

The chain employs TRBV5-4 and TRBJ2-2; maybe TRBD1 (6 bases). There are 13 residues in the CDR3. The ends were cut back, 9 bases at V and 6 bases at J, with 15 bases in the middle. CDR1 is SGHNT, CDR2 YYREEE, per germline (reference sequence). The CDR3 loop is CATRKDSPGELFF. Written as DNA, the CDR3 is TGTGCCACTCGGAAGGACAGTCCCGGGGAGCTGTTTTTT.

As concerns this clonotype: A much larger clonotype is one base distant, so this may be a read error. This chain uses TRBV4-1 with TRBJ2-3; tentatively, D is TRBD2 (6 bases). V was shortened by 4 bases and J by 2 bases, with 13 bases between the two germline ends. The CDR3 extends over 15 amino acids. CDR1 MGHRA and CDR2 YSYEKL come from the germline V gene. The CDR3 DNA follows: TGCGCCAGCAGCCTTATAGCGGTGATCACAGATACGCAGTATTTT. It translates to CASSLIAVITDTQYF.

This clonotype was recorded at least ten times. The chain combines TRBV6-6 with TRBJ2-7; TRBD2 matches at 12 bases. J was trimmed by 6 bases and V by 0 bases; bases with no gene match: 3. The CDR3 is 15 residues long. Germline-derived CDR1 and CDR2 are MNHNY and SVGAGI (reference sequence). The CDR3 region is CASSYSVLAGGEQYF. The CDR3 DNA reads TGTGCCAGCAGTTACTCGGTACTAGCGGGAGGCGAGCAGTACTTC.

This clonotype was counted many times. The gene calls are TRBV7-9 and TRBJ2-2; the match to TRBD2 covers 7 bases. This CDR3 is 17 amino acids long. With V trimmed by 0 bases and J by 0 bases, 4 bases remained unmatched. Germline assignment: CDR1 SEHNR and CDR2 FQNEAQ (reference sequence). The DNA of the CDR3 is TGTGCCAGCAGCTTAGCGCTCGGACTAGCGAACACCGGGGAGCTGTTTTTT. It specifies CASSLALGLANTGELFF.

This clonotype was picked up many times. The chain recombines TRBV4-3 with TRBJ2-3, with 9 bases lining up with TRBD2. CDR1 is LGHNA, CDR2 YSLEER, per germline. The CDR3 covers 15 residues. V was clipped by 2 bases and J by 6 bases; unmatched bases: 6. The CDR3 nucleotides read TGCGCCAGCAGCCAACTAGCGGGACCGGGGGATACGCAGTATTTT. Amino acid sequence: CASSQLAGPGDTQYF.

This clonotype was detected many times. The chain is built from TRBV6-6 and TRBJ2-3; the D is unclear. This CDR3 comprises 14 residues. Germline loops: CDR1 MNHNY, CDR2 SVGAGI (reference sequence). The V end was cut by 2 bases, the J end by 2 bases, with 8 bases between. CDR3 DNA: TGTGCCAGCAGTTACGGCCAGGACACAGATACGCAGTATTTT. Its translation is CASSYGQDTDTQYF.

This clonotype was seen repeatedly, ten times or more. The CDR3 nucleotides read TGTGCCAGTAGTATAGACCCTGGATCGGATACGCAGTATTTT. This encodes CASSIDPGSDTQYF. The V gene is TRBV19, the J gene TRBJ2-3; D is unclear. The germline V gene has CDR1 LNHDA and CDR2 SQIVND (reference sequence). CDR3 size: 14 residues. The V gene lost 0 bases and the J gene lost 6 bases, with 10 bases spanning the gap.

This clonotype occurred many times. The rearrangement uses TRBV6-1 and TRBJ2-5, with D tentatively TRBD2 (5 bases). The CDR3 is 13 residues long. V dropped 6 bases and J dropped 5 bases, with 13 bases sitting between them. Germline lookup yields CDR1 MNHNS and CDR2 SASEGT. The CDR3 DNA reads TGTGCCAGCAGGGACTGGCTGGGGGAGACCCAGTACTTC. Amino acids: CASRDWLGETQYF.

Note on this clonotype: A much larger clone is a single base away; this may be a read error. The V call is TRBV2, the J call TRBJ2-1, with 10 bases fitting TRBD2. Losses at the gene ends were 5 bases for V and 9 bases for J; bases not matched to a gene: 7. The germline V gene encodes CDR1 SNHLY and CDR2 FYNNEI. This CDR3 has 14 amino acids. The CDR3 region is CASSIVAGGIEQFF. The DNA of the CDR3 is TGTGCCAGCAGTATCGTAGCGGGGGGCATTGAGCAGTTCTTC.

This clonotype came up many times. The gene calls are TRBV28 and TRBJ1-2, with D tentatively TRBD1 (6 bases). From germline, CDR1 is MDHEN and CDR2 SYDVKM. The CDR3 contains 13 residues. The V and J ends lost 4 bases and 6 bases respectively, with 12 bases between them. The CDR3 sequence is CASSSRGQNGYTF. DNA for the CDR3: TGTGCCAGCAGTTCCCGCGGACAGAATGGCTACACCTTC.

Here the CDR3 DNA reads TGTGCCAGCAGTGAAGAGGGTAGCCCCTACGAGCAGTACTTC. Its protein is CASSEEGSPYEQYF. The chain links TRBV2 to TRBJ2-7, with no clear D. Germline CDR1 SNHLY, CDR2 FYNNEI. This CDR3 is built from 14 residues. Trimming removed 1 base at V and 2 bases at J, with 9 bases between.